A single sample is the source of the 2 T cell receptor beta chains below, sequenced in a study of blood T cell repertoires in COVID-19. Sequencing used immunoSEQ multiplex PCR; TCRdb keeps in-frame clones, though not all of them. Of fewer than 250,000 clones listed, around 81% are singletons. Sequencing input: peripheral blood. Every receptor here comes from a man aged 60 to 69 with COVID-19, enrolled during active disease.

The rearrangement uses TRBV5-1 and TRBJ1-5; D is ambiguous. V lost 0 bases, J lost 6 bases, and 10 bases lay in between. Germline CDR1 reads SGHRS; CDR2 reads YFSETQ. The CDR3 contains 14 residues. CDR3 protein: CASSLDSGGQPQHF. The CDR3 coding sequence is TGCGCCAGCAGCTTGGATTCCGGCGGTCAGCCCCAGCATTTT.

V and J are TRBV10-3 and TRBJ1-4; 9 bases fit TRBD1. Germline V gives CDR1 ENHRY, CDR2 SYGVKD. The CDR3 is 12 amino acids. After removal of 8 bases from V and 7 bases from J, the junction contained 2 bases not matched to a gene. The CDR3 DNA reads TGTGCCATCGGGACAGGGACTGAAAAACTGTTTTTT. Its translation is CAIGTGTEKLFF.